This passage covers 2 T cell receptor beta chains from one sample sequenced in a study of blood T cell repertoires in COVID-19. Sequencing used immunoSEQ multiplex PCR; TCRdb keeps in-frame clones, though not all of them. The sample shows tens of thousands of clones, roughly 80% of them seen only once. Specimen: peripheral blood. These receptors all come from a man younger than 40 with COVID-19, enrolled during active disease.

CDR3 in DNA: TGTGCCAGCAGGGCACAGGGCTCTAACTATGGCTACACCTTC. The encoded protein is CASRAQGSNYGYTF. V is TRBV2 and J is TRBJ1-2; perhaps TRBD1 as D (6 bases). Germline V gene lookup returns CDR1 SNHLY and CDR2 FYNNEI. Between the trimmed V and J ends, which lost 6 bases and 0 bases, there was a span of 11 bases. The CDR3 covers 14 residues.

The chain has TRBV4-1 and TRBJ1-2, with 8 nucleotides matching TRBD1. Trimming took 3 bases from V and 3 from J; bases not matched to a gene: 0. Germline CDR1 and CDR2: MGHRA and YSYEKL. This CDR3 is 13 amino acids long. The CDR3 loop reads CASSQGQDYGYTF. The CDR3, as DNA: TGCGCCAGCAGCCAGGGACAGGACTATGGCTACACCTTC.